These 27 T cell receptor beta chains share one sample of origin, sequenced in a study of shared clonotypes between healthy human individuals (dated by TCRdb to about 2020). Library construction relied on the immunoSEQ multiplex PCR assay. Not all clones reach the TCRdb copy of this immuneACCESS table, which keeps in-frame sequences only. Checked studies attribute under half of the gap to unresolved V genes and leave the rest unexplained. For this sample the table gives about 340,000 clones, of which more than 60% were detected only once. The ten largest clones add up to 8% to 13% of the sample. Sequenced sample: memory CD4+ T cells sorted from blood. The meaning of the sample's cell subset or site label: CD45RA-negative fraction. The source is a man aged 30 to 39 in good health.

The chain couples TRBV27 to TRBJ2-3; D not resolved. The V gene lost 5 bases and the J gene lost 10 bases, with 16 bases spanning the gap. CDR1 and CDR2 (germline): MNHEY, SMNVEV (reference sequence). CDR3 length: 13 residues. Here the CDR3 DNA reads TGTGCCAGCAGTGTGCAGGCTCGTCTCCCGCAGTATTTT. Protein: CASSVQARLPQYF.

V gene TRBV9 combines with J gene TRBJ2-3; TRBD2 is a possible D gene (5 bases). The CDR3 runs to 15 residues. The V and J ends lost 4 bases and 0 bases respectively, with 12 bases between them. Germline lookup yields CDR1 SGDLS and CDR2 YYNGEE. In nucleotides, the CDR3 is TGTGCCAGCAGCCCCCCCAGCGGCAGCACAGATACGCAGTATTTT. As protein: CASSPPSGSTDTQYF. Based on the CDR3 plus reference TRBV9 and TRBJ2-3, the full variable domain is DSGVTQTPKHLITATGQRVTLRCSPRSGDLSVYWYQQSLDQGLQFLIQYYNGEERAKGNILERFSAQQFPDLHSELNLSSLELGDSALYFCASSPPSGSTDTQYFGPGTRLTVL.

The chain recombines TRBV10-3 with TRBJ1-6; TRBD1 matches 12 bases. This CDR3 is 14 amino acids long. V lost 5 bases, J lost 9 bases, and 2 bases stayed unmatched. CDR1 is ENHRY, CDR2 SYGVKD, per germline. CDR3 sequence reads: CAISPGQGASPLHF. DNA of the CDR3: TGTGCCATCAGTCCGGGACAGGGGGCTTCACCCCTCCACTTT.

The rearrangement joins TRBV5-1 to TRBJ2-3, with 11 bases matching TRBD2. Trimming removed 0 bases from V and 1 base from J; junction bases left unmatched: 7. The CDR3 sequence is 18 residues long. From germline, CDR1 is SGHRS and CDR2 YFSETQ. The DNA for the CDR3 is TGCGCCAGCAGCTTGGATCCTAGCGGGAGGATTGGCACAGATACGCAGTATTTT. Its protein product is CASSLDPSGRIGTDTQYF.

Here the CDR3 DNA reads TGTGCCAGCAGTCTCATTCCGACAGGCGGCTTTAATGAAAAACTGTTTTTT. Translating gives CASSLIPTGGFNEKLFF. The rearrangement joins TRBV2 to TRBJ1-4; possible D gene TRBD1, 6 bases. CDR3 length: 17 residues. Germline V gives CDR1 SNHLY, CDR2 FYNNEI. Trimming took off 5 bases at V and 4 bases at J, with 20 bases between the two ends.

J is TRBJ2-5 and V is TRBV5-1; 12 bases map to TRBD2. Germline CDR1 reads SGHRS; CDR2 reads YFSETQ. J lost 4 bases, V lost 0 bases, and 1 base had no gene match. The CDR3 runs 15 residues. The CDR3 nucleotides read TGCGCCAGCAGCTTGGCGGGACTAGCGGGAGAGACCCAGTACTTC. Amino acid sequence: CASSLAGLAGETQYF.

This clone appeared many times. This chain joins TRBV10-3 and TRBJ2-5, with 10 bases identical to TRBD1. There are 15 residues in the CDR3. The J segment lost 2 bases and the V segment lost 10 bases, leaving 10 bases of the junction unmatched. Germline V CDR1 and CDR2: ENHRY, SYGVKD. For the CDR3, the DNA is TGTGCCACCAACGAAGGACAGGGGGGACAAGAGACCCAGTACTTC. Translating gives CATNEGQGGQETQYF.

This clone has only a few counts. CDR3 sequence (DNA): TGTGCCAGCAGCAGGGATGGACTCGAAAATGAGCAGTTCTTC. This codes for CASSRDGLENEQFF. The rearrangement uses TRBV2 and TRBJ2-1; D possibly uses TRBD1 or TRBD2 (5 bases each). The germline V gene encodes CDR1 SNHLY and CDR2 FYNNEI. This CDR3 is 14 amino acids long. V was clipped by 6 bases and J by 7 bases, with 16 bases between them.

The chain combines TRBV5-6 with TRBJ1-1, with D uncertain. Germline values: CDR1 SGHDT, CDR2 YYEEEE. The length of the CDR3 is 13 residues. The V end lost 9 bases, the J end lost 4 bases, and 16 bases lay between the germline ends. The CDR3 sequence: CATSRGRTTEAFF. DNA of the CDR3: TGTGCCACCAGTCGAGGGCGGACCACTGAAGCTTTCTTT.

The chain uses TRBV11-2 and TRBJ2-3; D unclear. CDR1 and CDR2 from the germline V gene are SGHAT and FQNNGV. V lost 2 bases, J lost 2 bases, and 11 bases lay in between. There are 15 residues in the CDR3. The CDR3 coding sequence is TGTGCCAGCAGCTTACAGTTTTGGACCACAGATACGCAGTATTTT. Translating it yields CASSLQFWTTDTQYF.

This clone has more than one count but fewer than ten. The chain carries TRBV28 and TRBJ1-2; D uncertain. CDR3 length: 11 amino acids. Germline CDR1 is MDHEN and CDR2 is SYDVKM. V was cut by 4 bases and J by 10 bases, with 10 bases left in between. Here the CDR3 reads CASSSSFVYTF. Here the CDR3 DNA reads TGTGCCAGCAGTTCGTCTTTCGTCTACACCTTC.

The CDR3, as DNA: TGCAGCAGCTTCGGGCCAAGCACAGATACGCAGTATTTT. Protein product: CSSFGPSTDTQYF. The chain combines TRBV29-1 with TRBJ2-3; no clear D. V lost 8 bases to trimming and J lost 0 bases, with 12 bases between them. The germline V gene encodes CDR1 SQVTM and CDR2 ANQGSEA. The CDR3 loop spans 13 amino acids.

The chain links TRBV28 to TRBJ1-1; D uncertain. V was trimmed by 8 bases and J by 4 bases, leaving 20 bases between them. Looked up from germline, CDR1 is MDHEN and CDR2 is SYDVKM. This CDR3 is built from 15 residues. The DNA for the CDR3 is TGTGCCAGCCTCCGAGATAGGGTGACGGGCACTGAAGCTTTCTTT. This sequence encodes CASLRDRVTGTEAFF.

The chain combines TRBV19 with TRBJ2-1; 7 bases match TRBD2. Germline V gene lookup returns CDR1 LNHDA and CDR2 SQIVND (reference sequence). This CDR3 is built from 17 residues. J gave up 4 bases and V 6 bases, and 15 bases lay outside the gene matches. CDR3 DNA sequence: TGTGCCAGTAGCCTCGATGGCGGGAGAGTCGGTTACAATGAGCAGTTCTTC. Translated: CASSLDGGRVGYNEQFF.

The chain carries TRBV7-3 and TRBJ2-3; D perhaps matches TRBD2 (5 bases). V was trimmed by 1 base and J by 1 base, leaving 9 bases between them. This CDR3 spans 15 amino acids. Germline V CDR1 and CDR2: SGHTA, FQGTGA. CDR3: CASSLNVGGTDTQYF. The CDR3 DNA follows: TGTGCCAGCAGCTTAAATGTGGGAGGCACAGATACGCAGTATTTT.

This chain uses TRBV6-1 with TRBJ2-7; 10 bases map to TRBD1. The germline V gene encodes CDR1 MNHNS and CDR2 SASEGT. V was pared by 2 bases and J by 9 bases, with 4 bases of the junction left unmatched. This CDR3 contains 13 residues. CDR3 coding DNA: TGTGCCAGCAGTGAAATTGGACAGGGGGTGCAGTACTTC. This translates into CASSEIGQGVQYF.

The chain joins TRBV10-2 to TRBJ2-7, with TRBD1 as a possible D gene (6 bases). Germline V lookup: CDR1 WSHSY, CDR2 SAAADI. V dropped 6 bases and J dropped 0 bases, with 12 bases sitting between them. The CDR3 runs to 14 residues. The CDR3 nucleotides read TGCGCCAGCAGAATCGGACAGCTCTCCTACGAGCAGTACTTC. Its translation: CASRIGQLSYEQYF.

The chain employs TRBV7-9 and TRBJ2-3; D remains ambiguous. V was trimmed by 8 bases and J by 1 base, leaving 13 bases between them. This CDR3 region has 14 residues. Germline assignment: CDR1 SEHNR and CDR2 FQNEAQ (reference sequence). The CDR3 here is CASSDRSRTDTQYF. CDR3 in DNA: TGTGCCAGCTCTGACCGGAGTCGCACAGATACGCAGTATTTT.

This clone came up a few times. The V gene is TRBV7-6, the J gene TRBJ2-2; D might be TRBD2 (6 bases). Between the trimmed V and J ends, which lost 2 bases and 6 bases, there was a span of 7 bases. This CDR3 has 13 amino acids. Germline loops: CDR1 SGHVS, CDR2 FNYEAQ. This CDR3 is CASSLRESGELFF. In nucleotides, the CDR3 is TGTGCCAGCAGCTTACGGGAGTCCGGGGAGCTGTTTTTT.

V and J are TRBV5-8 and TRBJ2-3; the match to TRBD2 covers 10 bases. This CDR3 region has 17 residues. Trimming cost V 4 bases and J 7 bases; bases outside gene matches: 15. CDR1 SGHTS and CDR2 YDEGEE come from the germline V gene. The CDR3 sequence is CASSIGPGTSEINTQYF. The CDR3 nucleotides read TGTGCCAGCAGCATAGGACCCGGGACTAGCGAGATAAATACGCAGTATTTT.

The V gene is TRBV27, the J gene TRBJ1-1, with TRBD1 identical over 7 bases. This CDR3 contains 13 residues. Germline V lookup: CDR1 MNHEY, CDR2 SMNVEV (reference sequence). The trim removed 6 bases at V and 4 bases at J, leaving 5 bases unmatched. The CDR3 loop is CASRYSGGTEAFF. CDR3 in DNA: TGTGCCAGCAGGTACTCAGGGGGCACTGAAGCTTTCTTT.

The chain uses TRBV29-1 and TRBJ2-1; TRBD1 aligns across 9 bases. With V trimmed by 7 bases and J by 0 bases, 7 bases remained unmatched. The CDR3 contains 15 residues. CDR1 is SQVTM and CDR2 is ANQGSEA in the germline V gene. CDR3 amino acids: CSGVGQGLSYNEQFF. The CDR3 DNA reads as TGCAGCGGCGTGGGACAGGGACTCTCCTACAATGAGCAGTTCTTC.

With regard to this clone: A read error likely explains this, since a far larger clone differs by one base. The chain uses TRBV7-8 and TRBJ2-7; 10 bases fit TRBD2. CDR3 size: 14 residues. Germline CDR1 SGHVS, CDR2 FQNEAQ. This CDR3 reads CASSLGLAAYEQCF. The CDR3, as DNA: TGTGCCAGCAGCCTCGGACTAGCGGCCTACGAGCAGTGCTTC.

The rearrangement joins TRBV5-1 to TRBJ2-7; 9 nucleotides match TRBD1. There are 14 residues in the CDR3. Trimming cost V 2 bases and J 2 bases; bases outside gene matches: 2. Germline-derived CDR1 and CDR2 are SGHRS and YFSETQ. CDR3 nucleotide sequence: TGCGCCAGCAGCTTCGGACAGGGGACCTACGAGCAGTACTTC. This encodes CASSFGQGTYEQYF.

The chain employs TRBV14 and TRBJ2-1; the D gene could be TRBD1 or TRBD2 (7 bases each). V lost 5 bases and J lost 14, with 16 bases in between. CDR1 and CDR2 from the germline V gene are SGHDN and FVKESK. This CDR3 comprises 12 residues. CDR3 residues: CASSLSGGAEFF. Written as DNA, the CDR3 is TGTGCCAGCAGCTTGTCAGGGGGGGCGGAGTTCTTC.

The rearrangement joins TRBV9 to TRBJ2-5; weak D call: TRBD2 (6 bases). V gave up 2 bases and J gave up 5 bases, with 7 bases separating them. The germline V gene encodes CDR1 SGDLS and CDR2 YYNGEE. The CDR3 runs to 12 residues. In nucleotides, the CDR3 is TGTGCCAGCAGCGTGGACTACGAGACCCAGTACTTC. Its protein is CASSVDYETQYF.

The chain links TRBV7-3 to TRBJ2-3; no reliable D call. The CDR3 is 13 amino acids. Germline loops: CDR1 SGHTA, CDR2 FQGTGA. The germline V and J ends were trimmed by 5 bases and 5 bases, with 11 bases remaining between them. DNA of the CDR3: TGTGCCAGCAGCCGTAGGGAAGGAGATACGCAGTATTTT. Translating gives CASSRREGDTQYF.